The 16 T cell receptor beta chains below all came from one sample that was sequenced in a study of PD-L1 blockade in urothelial cancer. TCRdb keeps only in-frame clones here, not all; method: immunoSEQ multiplex PCR. This sample yields approximately 71,000 clones, of which 85% to 90% are seen a single time; approximately 3.2% belongs to the top ten. The sequences come from PBMCs, collected around atezolizumab (anti-PD-L1) treatment. These TCRs come from a man in his sixties with urothelial cancer.

This rearrangement joins TRBV18 to TRBJ1-3, with D possibly TRBD1 on 5 matching bases. Germline-derived CDR1 and CDR2 are KGHSH and LQKENI. The CDR3 loop spans 16 amino acids. With 1 base removed from V and 0 bases from J, the gap between germline ends came to 10 bases. In DNA form, the CDR3 reads TGTGCCAGCTCACCACGGCAGGGAAGCTCTGGAAACACCATATATTTT. Its protein product is CASSPRQGSSGNTIYF.

The chain carries TRBV28 and TRBJ1-4; D ambiguous. The CDR3 has 13 residues. V dropped 9 bases and J dropped 0 bases, with 8 bases sitting between them. CDR1 and CDR2 (germline): MDHEN, SYDVKM. CDR3 nucleotide sequence: TGTGCCAGTCGAGGGACAACTAATGAAAAACTGTTTTTT. Its translation is CASRGTTNEKLFF.

CDR3 DNA sequence: TGCAGCGCCCAACCCACAGGCTTTGGGGCCAACGTCCTGACTTTC. It yields the protein CSAQPTGFGANVLTF. The rearrangement joins TRBV29-1 to TRBJ2-6, with TRBD1 as a possible D gene (5 bases). CDR1 and CDR2 from the germline V gene are SQVTM and ANQGSEA. This CDR3 is 15 amino acids long. V lost 7 bases, J lost 3 bases, and 16 bases lay in between.

The chain is built from TRBV20-1 and TRBJ1-1; D unclear. CDR1 and CDR2 from the germline V gene are DFQATT and SNEGSKA (reference sequence). The length of the CDR3 is 11 residues. Trimming left V 3 bases short and J 10 bases short, with 12 bases between. The CDR3: CSARASWVAFF. The DNA for the CDR3 is TGCAGTGCTAGGGCTAGTTGGGTAGCTTTCTTT.

Only one count was recorded for this clone. The V gene is TRBV19, the J gene TRBJ2-1, with D tentatively TRBD1 (5 bases). CDR3 size: 16 residues. Germline lookup yields CDR1 LNHDA and CDR2 SQIVND (reference sequence). V was shortened by 3 bases and J by 2 bases, with 14 bases between the two germline ends. CDR3 region: CASSIVSPRAYNEQFF. The CDR3 bases are TGTGCCAGTAGTATTGTCAGCCCCAGGGCCTACAATGAGCAGTTCTTC. The variable domain in full, completed from reference TRBV19 and TRBJ2-1, reads DGGITQSPKYLFRKEGQNVTLSCEQNLNHDAMYWYRQDPGQGLRLIYYSQIVNDFQKGDIAEGYSVSREKKESFPLTVTSAQKNPTAFYLCASSIVSPRAYNEQFFGPGTRLTVL.

The CDR3 DNA reads as TGCGCCAGCAGCCAAGGTTTCAGGGAGGGGACCTACGAGCAGTACTTC. It encodes CASSQGFREGTYEQYF. The gene calls are TRBV4-1 and TRBJ2-7; 7 bases fit TRBD2. The CDR3 is 16 amino acids. V was pared by 1 base and J by 2 bases, with 8 bases of the junction left unmatched. Germline CDR1 and CDR2: MGHRA and YSYEKL.

The chain employs TRBV21-1 and TRBJ2-7; whether TRBD1, the table's D call, matches the DNA was not checked. TRBV21-1 is described as a pseudogene. The CDR3 runs 15 residues. For the CDR3, the DNA is TGTGCCAGCAGCAAAGCACGGGACAGGCCCTACGAGCAGTACTTC. Residues: CASSKARDRPYEQYF.

J is TRBJ1-2 and V is TRBV19, with unresolved D. Trimming left V 1 base short and J 4 bases short, with 13 bases between. The CDR3 loop spans 15 amino acids. Looked up from germline, CDR1 is LNHDA and CDR2 is SQIVND (reference sequence). The chain's CDR3 is CASSIVLRGGYGYTF. The DNA for the CDR3 is TGTGCCAGTAGTATAGTACTGCGTGGAGGCTATGGCTACACCTTC.

The rearrangement uses TRBV5-6 and TRBJ2-3; 9 bases map to TRBD1. This CDR3 spans 19 amino acids. With V trimmed by 0 bases and J by 2 bases, 13 bases remained unmatched. Germline assignment: CDR1 SGHDT and CDR2 YYEEEE. The CDR3 spells CASSLGTGDTRLDTDTQYF. The CDR3 coding sequence is TGTGCCAGCAGCTTGGGGACAGGGGACACTCGATTGGACACAGATACGCAGTATTTT.

A few counts support this clone. The V and J genes are TRBV11-2 and TRBJ2-3; TRBD1 matches 8 bases. Germline trimming cut 1 base from V and 4 bases from J; bases unmatched to any gene: 4. Germline V gene lookup returns CDR1 SGHAT and CDR2 FQNNGV. The CDR3 consists of 15 residues. The CDR3 protein is CASSLGAGGPDTQYF. Here the CDR3 DNA reads TGTGCCAGCAGCTTAGGGGCAGGGGGCCCAGATACGCAGTATTTT. Based on the CDR3 plus reference TRBV11-2 and TRBJ2-3, the full variable domain is EAGVAQSPRYKIIEKRQSVAFWCNPISGHATLYWYQQILGQGPKLLIQFQNNGVVDDSQLPKDRFSAERLKGVDSTLKIQPAKLEDSAVYLCASSLGAGGPDTQYFGPGTRLTVL.

CDR3 protein: CASSPRLLAGVLADTQYF. CDR3 DNA: TGTGCCAGCAGCCCCCGCCTCTTAGCGGGAGTGCTGGCAGATACGCAGTATTTT. This rearrangement joins TRBV9 to TRBJ2-3, with TRBD2 matching over 9 bases. This CDR3 contains 18 residues. From germline, CDR1 is SGDLS and CDR2 YYNGEE. V shed 4 bases and J 4 bases; nucleotides not matched to a gene: 16. The whole variable domain, filled in from reference TRBV9 and TRBJ2-3, reads DSGVTQTPKHLITATGQRVTLRCSPRSGDLSVYWYQQSLDQGLQFLIQYYNGEERAKGNILERFSAQQFPDLHSELNLSSLELGDSALYFCASSPRLLAGVLADTQYFGPGTRLTVL.

This sequence joins TRBV11-2 and TRBJ2-7, with no clear D. This CDR3 region has 10 residues. V gave up 1 base and J gave up 7 bases, with 2 bases separating them. Germline CDR1 reads SGHAT; CDR2 reads FQNNGV. CDR3 protein: CASSLVEQYF. CDR3 DNA: TGTGCCAGCAGCTTAGTAGAGCAGTACTTC.

This clone has just one count. The chain couples TRBV11-2 to TRBJ1-1; D not certain. The V and J ends lost 2 bases and 1 base respectively, with 5 bases between them. CDR1 and CDR2 (germline): SGHAT, FQNNGV. This CDR3 spans 13 amino acids. The CDR3 spells CASSLLWNTEAFF. DNA of the CDR3: TGTGCCAGCAGCTTACTATGGAACACTGAAGCTTTCTTT.

This clone was recorded only once. This chain connects TRBV28 to TRBJ1-1; D possibly corresponds to TRBD1 (6 bases). Germline V lookup: CDR1 MDHEN, CDR2 SYDVKM. Trimming shortened V by 5 bases and J by 10 bases, and 14 bases separated the two germline ends. This CDR3 has 12 residues. As DNA, the CDR3 is TGTGCCAGCAGTCAATTACAGGGTTTAGCTTTCTTT. It encodes CASSQLQGLAFF. The variable domain in full, completed from reference TRBV28 and TRBJ1-1, reads DVKVTQSSRYLVKRTGEKVFLECVQDMDHENMFWYRQDPGLGLRLIYFSYDVKMKEKGDIPEGYSVSREKKERFSLILESASTNQTSMYLCASSQLQGLAFFGQGTRLTVV.

The chain couples TRBV7-2 to TRBJ2-1, with a tentative D call TRBD2 (5 bases). Per germline, CDR1 SGHTA and CDR2 FQGNSA. This CDR3 is built from 13 residues. V gave up 6 bases and J gave up 0 bases, with 6 bases separating them. In nucleotides, the CDR3 is TGTGCCAGCAGTCGGGACTCCTACAATGAGCAGTTCTTC. This encodes CASSRDSYNEQFF.

J is TRBJ2-3 and V is TRBV9; 10 nucleotides agree with TRBD2. The CDR3 covers 16 residues. The J segment lost 6 bases and the V segment lost 3 bases, leaving 10 bases of the junction unmatched. From germline, CDR1 is SGDLS and CDR2 YYNGEE. The CDR3 DNA follows: TGTGCCAGCAGCGGGCAAGCGGGAGGGTCATGGGATACGCAGTATTTT. It yields the protein CASSGQAGGSWDTQYF.